These T cell receptor beta chains were read from a single sample in a study of blood T cell repertoires in COVID-19. Here immunoSEQ multiplex PCR was the method, and the copy in TCRdb shows in-frame clones only, minus some. The table includes 110,000 or so clones, around 90% detected once. Input material: peripheral blood. Receptor source: a woman aged 50 to 65 with acute or convalescent COVID-19. Both conserved end residues are part of each CDR3. The order of the fields is V gene, D gene, J gene, CDR3 DNA, CDR3 protein. A D gene is named only where the DNA matches it firmly.

TRBV5-1	NA	TRBJ2-7	TGCGCCAGCAGCTTGGGGGGGCTATCCTCCTACGAGCAGTACTTC	CASSLGGLSSYEQYF
TRBV7-2	NA	TRBJ2-7	TGTGCCAGCGCTGATGGCCCTTACGAGCAGTACTTC	CASADGPYEQYF
TRBV7-6	TRBD1	TRBJ1-1	TGTGCCAGCAGCTTAGGGGACAGGGGTGGATATCGGACTGAAGCTTTCTTT	CASSLGDRGGYRTEAFF
TRBV5-4	TRBD1	TRBJ1-3	TGTGCCAGCAGTTTCACAGGGGCGTCTGGAAACACCATATATTTT	CASSFTGASGNTIYF
TRBV6-2/TRBV6-3	TRBD1	TRBJ1-2	TGTGCCAGCAGCCCTCCCGGGACAGGGGGCCCCTATGGCTACACCTTC	CASSPPGTGGPYGYTF
TRBV30	NA	TRBJ2-7	TGTGCCTGGAGTGTACAAGGGGTTCGGGACGAGCAGTACTTC	CAWSVQGVRDEQYF
TRBV24-1	TRBD1	TRBJ1-2	TGTGCCACCAGTGATCCGGAGGGAGGACAGGAGGATGGCTACACCTTC	CATSDPEGGQEDGYTF
TRBV7-9	TRBD1	TRBJ1-1	TGTGCCAGCAGATGGTCCGGGACAGGGGGCTCCACTGAAGCTTTCTTT	CASRWSGTGGSTEAFF
TRBV24-1	NA	TRBJ2-1	TGTGCCACCAGTGTGGGCGGGAACTCCTACAATGAGCAGTTCTTC	CATSVGGNSYNEQFF
TRBV7-8	NA	TRBJ1-2	TGTGCCAGCAGCTTAGACTATAACTATGGCTACACCTTC	CASSLDYNYGYTF
TRBV28	TRBD2	TRBJ2-7	TGTGCCAGCAGTTGGACTAGCGGGAGTCTCGAGCAGTACTTC	CASSWTSGSLEQYF
TRBV25-1	TRBD1	TRBJ1-6	TGTGCCAGCAGCGGACAGGGAAATTCACCCCTCCACTTT	CASSGQGNSPLHF
TRBV7-9	TRBD2	TRBJ2-5	TGTGCCAGCAGCTTAAACTACCTAGCGGGGCATCAAGAGACCCAGTACTTC	CASSLNYLAGHQETQYF
TRBV19	NA	TRBJ1-4	TGTGCCTCATATTCCGATACGGGTACGGGGTGGGGAAAACTGTTTTTT	CASYSDTGTGWGKLFF
TRBV4-1	NA	TRBJ2-5	TGCGCCAGCAGCCTGATCGGTGGAGAGACCCAGTACTTC	CASSLIGGETQYF
TRBV9	NA	TRBJ2-3	TGTGCCAGCAGCGCCGACATAGATACGCAGTATTTT	CASSADIDTQYF
TRBV11-2	NA	TRBJ1-1	TGTGCCAGCAGCTCCTCTGACAGGCTTGAAGCTTTCTTT	CASSSSDRLEAFF
TRBV5-4	TRBD1	TRBJ2-3	TGTGCCAGCAGCACAGACAGGGGAGGATCGCAGTATTTT	CASSTDRGGSQYF
TRBV28	NA	TRBJ2-7	TGTGCCAGCAGTCCGATCGGCTACGAGCAGTACTTC	CASSPIGYEQYF
TRBV11-3	NA	TRBJ1-6	TGTGCCAGCAGCCATAAGGGCAGGGGCGCTGATAATTCACCCCTCCACTTT	CASSHKGRGADNSPLHF